A single sample gave rise to the 19 T cell receptor beta chains below, sequenced in a study of vaccination and CD4 T cells after COVID-19. Their antigens are not known. Treatment here: approximately nine-day PBMC culture with coronavirus spike peptide pools or control peptides (ViraFEST assay). Cultured CD4+ T-cell DNA underwent Oncomine TCR Beta short-read sequencing. TCRdb re-analysed the PCR reads in MiXCR, keeping a single row per CDR3 protein. This table holds fewer than 12,000 distinct CDR3 sequences, about 40% found once. What was sequenced was CD4+ T cells from blood, cultured in vitro. Receptors were obtained from a human donor who had recovered from COVID-19.

This sequence joins TRBV6-1 and TRBJ1-2, with D possibly TRBD1 on 6 matching bases. The CDR3 length is 13 residues. Germline V gene lookup returns CDR1 MNHNS and CDR2 SASEGT. V was cut by 5 bases and J by 3 bases, with 10 bases left in between. Here the CDR3 DNA reads TGTGCCAGCAGTCGGGGGGCGGACTATGGCTACACCTTC. This gives the protein CASSRGADYGYTF.

A few counts support this clonotype. This chain uses TRBV20-1 with TRBJ2-1, with D possibly matching TRBD1 (6 bases). V lost 3 bases to trimming and J lost 7 bases, with 19 bases between them. CDR3 length: 15 residues. CDR1 is DFQATT and CDR2 is SNEGSKA in the germline V gene (reference sequence). The CDR3 sequence is CSASSGSGTQNEQFF. The CDR3 DNA is TGCAGTGCTAGCAGCGGATCCGGGACACAAAATGAGCAGTTCTTC.

This clonotype was observed a few times. V and J are TRBV5-1 and TRBJ1-1, with D tentatively TRBD1 (6 bases). V was cut by 3 bases and J by 4 bases, with 10 bases left in between. The CDR3 spans 13 residues. CDR1 and CDR2 (germline): SGHRS, YFSETQ. The CDR3 DNA reads as TGCGCCAGCAGCTACGGAGGGGGCACTGAAGCTTTCTTT. Amino acid sequence: CASSYGGGTEAFF.

For this clonotype: With a much larger clone just one base away, this may be a read error. The V gene is TRBV11-2, the J gene TRBJ1-2; unclear D gene. CDR1 and CDR2 (germline): SGHAT, FQNNGV. Trimming took off 2 bases at V and 8 bases at J, with 27 bases between the two ends. This CDR3 region has 18 residues. CDR3 sequence: CASSLNDQSPPDSGGYTF. The DNA for the CDR3 is TGTGCCAGCAGCTTAAATGATCAGTCCCCCCCAGATTCTGGCGGCTACACCTTC. Full variable domain (rest looked up from reference TRBV11-2 and TRBJ1-2): EAGVAQSPRYKIIEKRQSVAFWCNPISGHATLYWYQQILGQGPKLLIQFQNNGVVDDSQLPKDRFSAERLKGVDSTLKIQPAKLEDSAVYLCASSLNDQSPPDSGGYTFGSGTRLTVV.

The CDR3 is CSARDSRGSGETQYF. Written as DNA, the CDR3 is TGCAGTGCTAGAGATTCGAGGGGTTCGGGAGAGACCCAGTACTTC. The chain links TRBV20-1 to TRBJ2-5; D possibly uses TRBD1 or TRBD2 (5 bases each). CDR3 length: 15 residues. Germline-derived CDR1 and CDR2 are DFQATT and SNEGSKA (reference sequence). V was shortened by 0 bases and J by 4 bases, with 15 bases between the two germline ends.

This clonotype was found once. The V and J genes are TRBV19 and TRBJ1-2; D is unresolved. The CDR3 length is 13 residues. CDR1 is LNHDA and CDR2 is SQIVND in the germline V gene (reference sequence). V was trimmed by 6 bases and J by 4 bases, leaving 12 bases between them. Here the CDR3 DNA reads TGTGCCAGTAGGGAGGACGGATCCTATGGCTACACCTTC. Amino acid sequence: CASREDGSYGYTF.

This clonotype was observed a few times. The gene calls are TRBV7-2 and TRBJ2-1, with unresolved D. The CDR3 is 12 residues long. The V end was cut by 7 bases, the J end by 2 bases, with 6 bases between. Germline V gene sequence: CDR1 SGHTA, CDR2 FQGNSA. The CDR3 loop reads CASTTTYNEQFF. The CDR3 nucleotides are TGTGCCAGCACCACTACCTACAATGAGCAGTTCTTC.

The chain recombines TRBV5-1 with TRBJ1-1, with 7 positions matching TRBD1. V dropped 0 bases and J dropped 8; count of bases not matched to a gene: 7. Germline CDR1 SGHRS, CDR2 YFSETQ. The CDR3 loop spans 14 amino acids. The CDR3 protein is CASSLEPGTVEAFF. The DNA for the CDR3 is TGCGCCAGCAGCTTGGAACCCGGGACAGTCGAAGCTTTCTTT.

This chain joins TRBV27 and TRBJ2-7; D may be TRBD1 or TRBD2 (5 bases each). V was shortened by 3 bases and J by 2 bases, with 8 bases between the two germline ends. Germline V gene sequence: CDR1 MNHEY, CDR2 SMNVEV (reference sequence). This CDR3 contains 13 residues. In DNA, the CDR3 is TGTGCCAGCAGTTTGGGACCCGCCTACGAGCAGTACTTC. It codes for CASSLGPAYEQYF.

There are a few counts of this clonotype. J is TRBJ1-6 and V is TRBV7-9, with D possibly TRBD1 on 5 matching bases. CDR1 is SEHNR, CDR2 FQNEAQ, per germline (reference sequence). V dropped 0 bases and J dropped 7 bases, with 10 bases sitting between them. The CDR3 is made up of 15 amino acids. CDR3 amino acids: CASSLAMTENSPLHF. CDR3 DNA: TGTGCCAGCAGCTTAGCGATGACAGAGAATTCACCCCTCCACTTT. Together with reference TRBV7-9 and TRBJ1-6, the CDR3 gives the full variable domain: DTGVSQNPRHKITKRGQNVTFRCDPISEHNRLYWYRQTLGQGPEFLTYFQNEAQLEKSRLLSDRFSAERPKGSFSTLEIQRTEQGDSAMYLCASSLAMTENSPLHFGNGTRLTVT.

This clonotype has only a few counts. The rearrangement uses TRBV7-2 and TRBJ2-5, with D uncertain. Germline loops: CDR1 SGHTA, CDR2 FQGNSA. The germline V and J ends were trimmed by 1 base and 4 bases, with 7 bases remaining between them. The CDR3 loop spans 13 amino acids. The CDR3 is CASSLGSGETQYF. CDR3 nucleotides: TGTGCCAGCAGCTTAGGGTCAGGAGAGACCCAGTACTTC.

The V and J genes are TRBV5-6 and TRBJ2-5, with D perhaps matching TRBD2 (5 bases). Germline-derived CDR1 and CDR2 are SGHDT and YYEEEE. V was cut by 4 bases and J by 5 bases, with 15 bases left in between. The CDR3 contains 14 residues. CDR3 nucleotides: TGTGCCAGCAGCCGTCGTCCAGCGGATGAGACCCAGTACTTC. Protein product: CASSRRPADETQYF. The whole variable domain, filled in from reference TRBV5-6 and TRBJ2-5, reads DAGVTQSPTHLIKTRGQQVTLRCSPKSGHDTVSWYQQALGQGPQFIFQYYEEEERQRGNFPDRFSGHQFPNYSSELNVNALLLGDSALYLCASSRRPADETQYFGPGTRLLVL.

V gene TRBV2 combines with J gene TRBJ1-1; 7 bases agree with TRBD1. V lost 6 bases and J lost 0; bases outside the gene matches: 7. CDR3 length: 15 amino acids. Germline CDR1 is SNHLY and CDR2 is FYNNEI. The CDR3 sequence is CASRERGQLNTEAFF. The CDR3 nucleotides are TGTGCCAGCAGGGAAAGGGGACAGTTGAACACTGAAGCTTTCTTT.

This chain connects TRBV7-2 to TRBJ2-2, with a tentative D call TRBD1 (5 bases). The germline V and J ends were trimmed by 4 bases and 6 bases, with 12 bases remaining between them. This CDR3 has 14 residues. CDR1 SGHTA and CDR2 FQGNSA come from the germline V gene. As DNA, the CDR3 is TGTGCCAGCAGCTACAGCTGGGGCTCCGGGGAGCTGTTTTTT. This encodes CASSYSWGSGELFF.

The chain links TRBV30 to TRBJ1-1; 7 nucleotides line up with TRBD1. The CDR3 covers 16 residues. Germline trimming cut 4 bases from V and 0 bases from J; bases unmatched to any gene: 11. Germline V gene sequence: CDR1 GTSNPN, CDR2 SVGIG (reference sequence). The CDR3 region has the DNA TGTGCCTGGAAGGGATTGCAGGGGGACTTGAACACTGAAGCTTTCTTT. Its translation is CAWKGLQGDLNTEAFF.

The CDR3 loop is CASSLEASSSYNSPLHF. The DNA of the CDR3 is TGTGCCAGCAGCCTGGAGGCCTCAAGCTCCTATAATTCACCCCTCCACTTT. The rearrangement uses TRBV5-6 and TRBJ1-6, with D uncertain. Trimming took off 4 bases at V and 0 bases at J, with 14 bases between the two ends. The germline V gene encodes CDR1 SGHDT and CDR2 YYEEEE. The CDR3 is made up of 17 amino acids.

V and J are TRBV7-9 and TRBJ2-6; D is unresolved. The V end lost 3 bases, the J end lost 0 bases, and 6 bases lay between the germline ends. The CDR3 has 15 amino acids. Germline lookup yields CDR1 SEHNR and CDR2 FQNEAQ (reference sequence). The CDR3: CASSLSASGANVLTF. The CDR3, as DNA: TGTGCCAGCAGCTTGTCCGCCTCTGGGGCCAACGTCCTGACTTTC. The full variable domain, rest sourced from reference TRBV7-9 and TRBJ2-6, is DTGVSQNPRHKITKRGQNVTFRCDPISEHNRLYWYRQTLGQGPEFLTYFQNEAQLEKSRLLSDRFSAERPKGSFSTLEIQRTEQGDSAMYLCASSLSASGANVLTFGAGSRLTVL.

This rearrangement joins TRBV7-9 to TRBJ2-1, with 9 bases aligning to TRBD2. Germline assignment: CDR1 SEHNR and CDR2 FQNEAQ (reference sequence). The V and J ends lost 3 bases and 9 bases, in that order; junction bases with no gene match: 9. This CDR3 is built from 15 residues. This chain's CDR3 is CASSLVGGGAGEQFF. The CDR3 nucleotides read TGTGCCAGCAGCTTGGTGGGCGGGGGGGCTGGTGAGCAGTTCTTC.

This clonotype was found a few times. The rearrangement links TRBV11-3 to TRBJ1-1, with 7 positions matching TRBD1. Germline V CDR1 and CDR2: SGHNT, YENEEA. Losses at the gene ends were 0 bases for V and 5 bases for J; bases not matched to a gene: 9. This CDR3 is 16 amino acids long. CDR3 residues: CASSLESWAGQTEAFF. For the CDR3, the DNA is TGTGCCAGCAGCTTAGAAAGTTGGGCGGGACAGACTGAAGCTTTCTTT. Full variable domain (missing parts from reference TRBV11-3 and TRBJ1-1): EAGVVQSPRYKIIEKKQPVAFWCNPISGHNTLYWYLQNLGQGPELLIRYENEEAVDDSQLPKDRFSAERLKGVDSTLKIQPAELGDSAVYLCASSLESWAGQTEAFFGQGTRLTVV.